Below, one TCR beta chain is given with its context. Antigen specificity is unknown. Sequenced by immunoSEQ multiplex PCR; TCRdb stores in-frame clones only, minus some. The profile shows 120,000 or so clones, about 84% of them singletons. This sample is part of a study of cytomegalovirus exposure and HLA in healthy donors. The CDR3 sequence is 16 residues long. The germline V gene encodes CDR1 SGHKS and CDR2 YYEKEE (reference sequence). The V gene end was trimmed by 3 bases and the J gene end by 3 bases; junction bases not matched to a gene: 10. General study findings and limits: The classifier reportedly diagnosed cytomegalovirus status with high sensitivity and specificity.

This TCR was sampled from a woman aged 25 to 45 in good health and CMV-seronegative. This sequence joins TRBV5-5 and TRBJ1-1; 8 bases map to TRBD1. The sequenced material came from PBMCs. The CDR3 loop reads CASSYTGTGLDTEAFF. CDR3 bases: TGTGCCAGCAGCTACACCGGGACAGGACTAGACACTGAAGCTTTCTTT. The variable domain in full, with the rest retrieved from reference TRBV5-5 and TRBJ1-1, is DAGVTQSPTHLIKTRGQQVTLRCSPISGHKSVSWYQQVLGQGPQFIFQYYEKEERGRGNFPDRFSARQFPNYSSELNVNALLLGDSALYLCASSYTGTGLDTEAFFGQGTRLTVV.